A selection of T cell receptor beta chains follows, all from one sample in a study of cytomegalovirus exposure and HLA in healthy donors. Sequencing was performed with immunoSEQ multiplex PCR; in TCRdb, only in-frame clones are kept and a portion is missing. The table shows under 90,000 clones, with around 90% occurring only once. Sequenced: PBMCs. These receptors were obtained from a young man in good health and CMV-seronegative. Both conserved end residues are part of each CDR3. The order of the fields is D gene, V gene, clone size, J gene, CDR3 DNA, CDR3 protein. The D gene is left open where the match is weak. Size is stated for part of the rows, as once, few or many counts, or as a class when the clone is expanded.

d_gene: -; v_gene: TRBV11-2; abundance: -; j_gene: TRBJ1-4; CDR3nt: TGTGCCAGCAGCTTAGCCACTCGCGGGACAACTAATGAAAAACTGTTTTTT; CDR3aa: CASSLATRGTTNEKLFF
d_gene: TRBD1; v_gene: TRBV28; abundance: -; j_gene: TRBJ1-5; CDR3nt: TGTGCCAGCAGTCCCCGCAGGGGGCCTGGGAATCAGCCCCAGCATTTT; CDR3aa: CASSPRRGPGNQPQHF
d_gene: -; v_gene: TRBV7-2; abundance: -; j_gene: TRBJ2-7; CDR3nt: TGTGCCAGCAGCTGGCTAGCACCCTACGAGCAGTACTTC; CDR3aa: CASSWLAPYEQYF
d_gene: -; v_gene: TRBV13; abundance: -; j_gene: TRBJ1-2; CDR3nt: TGTGCCAGCAGCTTTGACGCTGGACGGGGAAACTATGGCTACACCTTC; CDR3aa: CASSFDAGRGNYGYTF
d_gene: TRBD1; v_gene: TRBV7-8; abundance: -; j_gene: TRBJ2-7; CDR3nt: TGTGCCAGCAGCACCGCGACAGGGTACGAGCAGTACTTC; CDR3aa: CASSTATGYEQYF
d_gene: TRBD2; v_gene: TRBV6-1; abundance: -; j_gene: TRBJ2-7; CDR3nt: TGTGCCAGCAGCCCCTCTGGGACTAGCAGATACGAGCAGTACTTC; CDR3aa: CASSPSGTSRYEQYF
d_gene: -; v_gene: TRBV6-5; abundance: once; j_gene: TRBJ1-2; CDR3nt: TGTGCCAGCAGTCGACAGCAGGGGACCCTCAGTGGCTACACCTTC; CDR3aa: CASSRQQGTLSGYTF
d_gene: TRBD2; v_gene: TRBV25-1; abundance: -; j_gene: TRBJ2-5; CDR3nt: TGTGCCAGCAGTGGAGGACTAGCGGGAGTATGGGAGGAGACCCAGTACTTC; CDR3aa: CASSGGLAGVWEETQYF
d_gene: -; v_gene: TRBV27; abundance: -; j_gene: TRBJ2-2; CDR3nt: TGTGCCAGCGGTGGCAGTAAAACCGGGGAGCTGTTTTTT; CDR3aa: CASGGSKTGELFF
d_gene: -; v_gene: TRBV28; abundance: -; j_gene: TRBJ1-1; CDR3nt: TGTGCCAGCAGCTTAAGCGCTCAGGGGAAGGGCACTGAAGCTTTCTTT; CDR3aa: CASSLSAQGKGTEAFF
d_gene: -; v_gene: TRBV5-1; abundance: -; j_gene: TRBJ1-1; CDR3nt: TGCGCCAGCCGAACCCAGCAGGGCACTGAAGCTTTCTTT; CDR3aa: CASRTQQGTEAFF
d_gene: TRBD1; v_gene: TRBV5-6; abundance: once; j_gene: TRBJ2-5; CDR3nt: TGTGCCAGCAGCACCTACAGGGGGCGATGGGAAGAGACCCAGTACTTC; CDR3aa: CASSTYRGRWEETQYF
d_gene: -; v_gene: TRBV25-1; abundance: -; j_gene: TRBJ2-1; CDR3nt: TGTGCCAGCACATCCCTAAATGAGCAGTTCTTC; CDR3aa: CASTSLNEQFF
d_gene: TRBD1; v_gene: TRBV11-2; abundance: -; j_gene: TRBJ1-2; CDR3nt: TGTGCCAGCAGCTTAGGCATAAGGACAGGGAATGGCTACACCTTC; CDR3aa: CASSLGIRTGNGYTF
d_gene: -; v_gene: TRBV7-2; abundance: -; j_gene: TRBJ1-5; CDR3nt: TGTGCCAGCAGCCAGGGGCCGGGGACGAGATCCAATCAGCCCCAGCATTTT; CDR3aa: CASSQGPGTRSNQPQHF
d_gene: TRBD1; v_gene: TRBV30; abundance: -; j_gene: TRBJ2-7; CDR3nt: TGTGCCTGGAGTACCCCCGACAGGGTAGGCTCCTACGAGCAGTACTTC; CDR3aa: CAWSTPDRVGSYEQYF
d_gene: TRBD1; v_gene: TRBV6-1; abundance: -; j_gene: TRBJ2-1; CDR3nt: TGTGCCAGCAGTCCGCAGGGGGTGGGGGAGCAGTTCTTC; CDR3aa: CASSPQGVGEQFF
d_gene: -; v_gene: TRBV7-3; abundance: -; j_gene: TRBJ1-1; CDR3nt: TGTGCCAGCAGCTTGACGGGGGGCACTGAAGCTTTCTTT; CDR3aa: CASSLTGGTEAFF
d_gene: TRBD1; v_gene: TRBV6-1; abundance: -; j_gene: TRBJ2-7; CDR3nt: TGTGCCAGCAGCCGGACAGGGAGACCCTACGAGCAGTACTTC; CDR3aa: CASSRTGRPYEQYF
d_gene: TRBD1; v_gene: TRBV7-9; abundance: once; j_gene: TRBJ2-7; CDR3nt: TGTGCCAGCAGCTTACAAGGGACAGGGAAGGGATACGAGCAGTACTTC; CDR3aa: CASSLQGTGKGYEQYF
d_gene: -; v_gene: TRBV4-3; abundance: -; j_gene: TRBJ2-7; CDR3nt: TGCGCCAGCAGCCAAGATTCGGGTGGGAGCGAGCAGTACTTC; CDR3aa: CASSQDSGGSEQYF
d_gene: -; v_gene: TRBV5-4; abundance: -; j_gene: TRBJ1-2; CDR3nt: TGTGCCAGTGGCCGTGGCTATGGCTACACCTTC; CDR3aa: CASGRGYGYTF
d_gene: TRBD2; v_gene: TRBV28; abundance: -; j_gene: TRBJ2-2; CDR3nt: TGTGCCAGCAGTTCAAGGCGGGAGGCGTTCGGGGAGCTGTTTTTT; CDR3aa: CASSSRREAFGELFF
d_gene: TRBD2; v_gene: TRBV30; abundance: -; j_gene: TRBJ2-1; CDR3nt: TGTGCCTGGGACCGGGGACCGCCGGGACTAGCGGGGGGCTACAATGAGCAGTTCTTC; CDR3aa: CAWDRGPPGLAGGYNEQFF